This is a list of T cell receptor beta chains from one sample in a study of blood T cell repertoires in COVID-19. Assay used: immunoSEQ multiplex PCR; TCRdb lists only in-frame clones, some missing. Of under 300,000 clones in the sample, approximately 88% were seen once. The sequenced material came from PBMCs or T cells enriched from blood (not recorded which). These receptors were taken from a woman in her thirties or forties who had been exposed to COVID-19. Each CDR3 is given with its conserved first and last residue. Fields, in order: clone size, J gene, D gene, V gene, CDR3 protein, CDR3 DNA. A D gene is named only where the DNA matches it firmly. Not every row has a clone size; where given, it reads once, few, many or a size class.

clone_size: -; j_call: TRBJ2-2; d_call: -; v_call: TRBV6-2/TRBV6-3; cdr3_aa: CASSPRTPRNTGELFF; cdr3_nt: TGTGCCAGCAGTCCCCGGACTCCCAGGAACACCGGGGAGCTGTTTTTT
clone_size: once; j_call: TRBJ1-2; d_call: TRBD1; v_call: TRBV5-1; cdr3_aa: CASSPGTGGNYGYTF; cdr3_nt: TGTGCCAGCAGCCCGGGGACAGGGGGTAACTATGGCTACACCTTC
clone_size: -; j_call: TRBJ2-1; d_call: TRBD2; v_call: TRBV4-1; cdr3_aa: CASSPGTSGNNEQFF; cdr3_nt: TGCGCCAGCAGCCCTGGGACTAGCGGAAACAATGAGCAGTTCTTC
clone_size: -; j_call: TRBJ2-1; d_call: TRBD2; v_call: TRBV27; cdr3_aa: CASSSRAGKGGMTRNEQFF; cdr3_nt: TGTGCCAGCAGTTCTAGGGCAGGAAAGGGAGGGATGACAAGGAATGAGCAGTTCTTC
clone_size: -; j_call: TRBJ1-6; d_call: -; v_call: TRBV30; cdr3_aa: CAWSNAGNNSPLHF; cdr3_nt: TGTGCCTGGAGTAACGCAGGAAATAATTCACCCCTCCACTTT
clone_size: -; j_call: TRBJ1-5; d_call: TRBD1; v_call: TRBV19; cdr3_aa: CASTNTGVGNQPQHF; cdr3_nt: TGTGCCAGTACCAATACAGGGGTTGGCAATCAGCCCCAGCATTTT
clone_size: once; j_call: TRBJ2-1; d_call: TRBD1; v_call: TRBV7-3; cdr3_aa: CASRGDSNEQFF; cdr3_nt: TGTGCCAGCAGGGGGGACAGCAATGAGCAGTTCTTC
clone_size: -; j_call: TRBJ2-7; d_call: -; v_call: TRBV20-1; cdr3_aa: CSAPRGSEQYF; cdr3_nt: TGCAGTGCGCCAAGGGGAAGCGAGCAGTACTTC
clone_size: -; j_call: TRBJ2-2; d_call: -; v_call: TRBV27; cdr3_aa: CASSPSLGPWVGELFF; cdr3_nt: TGTGCCAGCAGCCCCTCCTTGGGCCCGTGGGTCGGGGAGCTGTTTTTT
clone_size: once; j_call: TRBJ2-2; d_call: TRBD1; v_call: TRBV4-2; cdr3_aa: CASSQVARGRTGELFF; cdr3_nt: TGTGCCAGCAGCCAAGTAGCCAGGGGGCGCACCGGGGAGCTGTTTTTT
clone_size: -; j_call: TRBJ2-1; d_call: TRBD2; v_call: TRBV5-8; cdr3_aa: CASSKLADPYNEQFF; cdr3_nt: TGTGCCAGCAGCAAACTAGCGGACCCCTACAATGAGCAGTTCTTC
clone_size: -; j_call: TRBJ2-1; d_call: -; v_call: TRBV6-5; cdr3_aa: CATATGSSYNEQFF; cdr3_nt: TGTGCCACTGCGACAGGCAGCTCCTACAATGAGCAGTTCTTC
clone_size: -; j_call: TRBJ1-5; d_call: TRBD1; v_call: TRBV27; cdr3_aa: CASSPRDSLNQPQHF; cdr3_nt: TGTGCCAGCAGTCCGCGGGACAGCCTAAATCAGCCCCAGCATTTT
clone_size: -; j_call: TRBJ2-3; d_call: TRBD2; v_call: TRBV7-2; cdr3_aa: CASSLLPSGRALADTQYF; cdr3_nt: TGTGCCAGCAGCTTACTTCCTAGCGGGAGGGCCTTGGCAGATACGCAGTATTTT
clone_size: -; j_call: TRBJ1-2; d_call: -; v_call: TRBV6-5; cdr3_aa: CASSYYTTGPGGYTF; cdr3_nt: TGTGCCAGCAGTTACTATACTACAGGTCCCGGTGGCTACACCTTC
clone_size: -; j_call: TRBJ1-1; d_call: -; v_call: TRBV30; cdr3_aa: CAWSKSDRLNTEAFF; cdr3_nt: TGTGCCTGGAGCAAGTCGGACAGACTGAACACTGAAGCTTTCTTT
clone_size: -; j_call: TRBJ2-3; d_call: TRBD2; v_call: TRBV10-2; cdr3_aa: CASSPTSGGSDTQYF; cdr3_nt: TGCGCCAGCAGTCCGACTAGCGGGGGATCAGATACGCAGTATTTT
clone_size: -; j_call: TRBJ1-2; d_call: -; v_call: TRBV9; cdr3_aa: CASSGGRGYNYGYTF; cdr3_nt: TGTGCCAGCAGCGGAGGCAGGGGCTACAACTATGGCTACACCTTC
clone_size: -; j_call: TRBJ1-6; d_call: -; v_call: TRBV6-5; cdr3_aa: CASSRTDNSPLHF; cdr3_nt: TGTGCCAGCAGCCGGACAGATAATTCACCCCTCCACTTT
clone_size: few; j_call: TRBJ2-7; d_call: -; v_call: TRBV4-2; cdr3_aa: CASSQESEGWYYEQYF; cdr3_nt: TGTGCCAGCAGCCAAGAATCGGAGGGATGGTACTACGAGCAGTACTTC
clone_size: -; j_call: TRBJ2-3; d_call: -; v_call: TRBV3-1/TRBV3-2; cdr3_aa: CASSLGGGSTDTQYF; cdr3_nt: TGTGCCAGCAGCCTAGGGGGGGGTAGCACAGATACGCAGTATTTT
clone_size: -; j_call: TRBJ2-2; d_call: TRBD2; v_call: TRBV7-3; cdr3_aa: CASSLYTQGLASGELFF; cdr3_nt: TGTGCCAGCAGCTTATATACCCAGGGACTAGCTTCCGGGGAGCTGTTTTTT
clone_size: -; j_call: TRBJ2-3; d_call: TRBD2; v_call: TRBV9; cdr3_aa: CASSVAVAGIADTQYF; cdr3_nt: TGTGCCAGCAGCGTAGCGGTAGCGGGAATAGCTGATACGCAGTATTTT
clone_size: -; j_call: TRBJ1-2; d_call: -; v_call: TRBV23-1; cdr3_aa: CAIMAQSYGYTF; cdr3_nt: TGCGCCATTATGGCCCAGTCCTATGGCTACACCTTC
clone_size: once; j_call: TRBJ1-1; d_call: -; v_call: TRBV7-2; cdr3_aa: CASSLEAFF; cdr3_nt: TGTGCCAGCAGCCTCGAAGCTTTCTTT
clone_size: -; j_call: TRBJ1-1; d_call: TRBD1; v_call: TRBV6-5; cdr3_aa: CASTPTTGVEAFF; cdr3_nt: TGTGCCAGCACCCCAACAACAGGGGTTGAAGCTTTCTTT
clone_size: -; j_call: TRBJ1-4; d_call: -; v_call: TRBV29-1; cdr3_aa: CSVGVDSQVEKLFF; cdr3_nt: TGCAGCGTGGGGGTGGACAGCCAAGTTGAAAAACTGTTTTTT
clone_size: -; j_call: TRBJ1-2; d_call: -; v_call: TRBV29-1; cdr3_aa: CSVDRSGGVGYTF; cdr3_nt: TGCAGCGTTGATCGGTCAGGAGGGGTTGGCTACACCTTC
clone_size: -; j_call: TRBJ1-2; d_call: -; v_call: TRBV28; cdr3_aa: CASSVDVTANYGYTF; cdr3_nt: TGTGCCAGCAGCGTTGACGTAACAGCTAACTATGGCTACACCTTC
clone_size: -; j_call: TRBJ1-1; d_call: TRBD1; v_call: TRBV2; cdr3_aa: CASSDLTGANTEAFF; cdr3_nt: TGTGCCAGCAGCGACCTGACAGGGGCGAACACTGAAGCTTTCTTT
clone_size: once; j_call: TRBJ2-2; d_call: TRBD1; v_call: TRBV12-5; cdr3_aa: CASGLGQGSTGELFF; cdr3_nt: TGTGCTAGTGGTTTGGGACAGGGGAGCACCGGGGAGCTGTTTTTT
clone_size: -; j_call: TRBJ2-1; d_call: TRBD2; v_call: TRBV4-2; cdr3_aa: CASSQDRGLAAPNEQFF; cdr3_nt: TGTGCCAGCAGCCAAGATAGGGGACTAGCGGCCCCGAATGAGCAGTTCTTC
clone_size: few; j_call: TRBJ1-4; d_call: TRBD1; v_call: TRBV2; cdr3_aa: CASSRQGEGELFF; cdr3_nt: TGTGCCAGCAGTCGACAGGGGGAAGGAGAACTGTTTTTT